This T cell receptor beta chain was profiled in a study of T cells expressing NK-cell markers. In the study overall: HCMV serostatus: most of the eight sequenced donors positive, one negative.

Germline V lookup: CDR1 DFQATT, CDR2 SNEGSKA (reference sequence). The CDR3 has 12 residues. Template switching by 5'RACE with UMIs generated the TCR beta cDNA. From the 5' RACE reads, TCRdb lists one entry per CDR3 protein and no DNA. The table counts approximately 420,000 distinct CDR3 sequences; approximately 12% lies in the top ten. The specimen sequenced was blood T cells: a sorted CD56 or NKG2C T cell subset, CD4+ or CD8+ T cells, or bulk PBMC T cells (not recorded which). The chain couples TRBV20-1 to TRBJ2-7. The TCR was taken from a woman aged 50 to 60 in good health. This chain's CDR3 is CSAAESSYEQYF.